The 7 T cell receptor beta chains in this list originate from one sample, sequenced in a study of spatial heterogeneity in lung cancer. Regarding the study as a whole: How many expanded intratumoral alpha and beta TCRs were present tracked the tumor mutation count, which was a count of nonsynonymous mutations.

Each CDR3 protein gets one entry after TCRdb re-called the 5' RACE reads with MiXCR. The sample shows under 450 distinct CDR3 sequences, 20% to 30% of them seen only once. Time point denoted: sample taken at primary tumor resection. Their cognate antigens are unknown. The sequenced sample was lung tumor tissue, obtained at surgery. The receptor set was obtained from a female donor with early-stage non-small cell lung cancer.

Sample share makes this clonotype hyperexpanded (1% or more). This beta chain represents an off-target read in a library built for alpha chains; its size is of limited meaning. The rearrangement uses TRBV6-2 or TRBV6-3 and TRBJ2-1, with D maybe TRBD2 (6 bases). The CDR3 extends over 14 amino acids. V lost 4 bases to trimming and J lost 7 bases, with 14 bases between them. Germline CDR1 is MNHEY and CDR2 is SVGEGT. In DNA form, the CDR3 reads TGTGCCAGCAGTTGGGTTGGGCTAGCGAATGAGCAGTTCTTC. It specifies CASSWVGLANEQFF.

In this sample, this clonotype is large. A library prepared for alpha chains yielded this beta chain as an off-target read; its size is of little meaning. This chain links TRBV27 with TRBJ2-3; D ambiguous. Per germline, CDR1 MNHEY and CDR2 SMNVEV (reference sequence). This CDR3 region has 13 residues. V was clipped by 6 bases and J by 1 base, with 8 bases between them. This CDR3 reads CASRPLGTDTQYF. CDR3 sequence (DNA): TGTGCCAGCAGGCCCTTGGGCACAGATACGCAGTATTTT.

This clonotype showed up just a few times. The library was prepared for alpha chains; this beta chain is a stray read, so its frequency means little. The CDR3 DNA follows: TGTGCCACCAGCAGAATAGCGGGAGAGACCCAGTACTTC. Its protein is CATSRIAGETQYF. This sequence joins TRBV15 and TRBJ2-5, with 7 bases fitting TRBD2. J gave up 4 bases and V 2 bases, and 1 base lay outside the gene matches. Germline lookup yields CDR1 LNHNV and CDR2 YYDKDF (reference sequence). The CDR3 length is 13 residues.

About this clonotype: This beta chain came through as a stray read in a library set up for alpha chains, and its size says little. This CDR3 reads CASSPRRQETQYF. In DNA form, the CDR3 reads TGTGCCAGCTCACCCCGGCGCCAAGAGACCCAGTACTTC. This chain joins TRBV18 and TRBJ2-5; D call uncertain. The germline V gene encodes CDR1 KGHSH and CDR2 LQKENI. V was shortened by 3 bases and J by 1 base, with 6 bases between the two germline ends. This CDR3 is built from 13 residues.

This clonotype was observed a handful of times. This beta chain turned up in a library designed for alpha chains; as an off-target read, its abundance says little. The chain joins TRBV2 to TRBJ2-7; 7 bases match TRBD2. The CDR3 is 14 amino acids. Germline CDR1 is SNHLY and CDR2 is FYNNEI. V gave up 8 bases and J gave up 1 base; unmatched junction bases: 8. The CDR3 DNA follows: TGTGCCAGCCTATGGCTAGCGGATTCCTACGAGCAGTACTTC. Translated: CASLWLADSYEQYF.

By sample fraction, this clonotype is large. In a library made to pick up alpha chains, this beta chain is a stray read with a size that means little. V and J are TRBV3-1 and TRBJ2-1; D may be TRBD2 (6 bases). The germline V and J ends were trimmed by 2 bases and 9 bases, with 14 bases remaining between them. The germline gives CDR1 LGHDT, CDR2 YNNKEL (reference sequence). CDR3 length equals 14 residues. Here the CDR3 reads CASSQLTSVGEQFF. DNA for the CDR3: TGTGCCAGCAGCCAACTGACTAGTGTCGGTGAGCAGTTCTTC.

By frequency in the sample, this clonotype is large. This beta chain is an off-target read within a library intended for alpha chains, so its frequency means little. The chain uses TRBV28 and TRBJ2-7; weak D call: TRBD2 (5 bases). This CDR3 contains 14 residues. V lost 3 bases to trimming and J lost 4 bases, with 13 bases between them. Germline V gene data show CDR1 as MDHEN and CDR2 as SYDVKM. CDR3 in DNA: TGTGCCAGCAGTTTGTCCCTAACTAGTTACGAGCAGTACTTC. The encoded protein is CASSLSLTSYEQYF.